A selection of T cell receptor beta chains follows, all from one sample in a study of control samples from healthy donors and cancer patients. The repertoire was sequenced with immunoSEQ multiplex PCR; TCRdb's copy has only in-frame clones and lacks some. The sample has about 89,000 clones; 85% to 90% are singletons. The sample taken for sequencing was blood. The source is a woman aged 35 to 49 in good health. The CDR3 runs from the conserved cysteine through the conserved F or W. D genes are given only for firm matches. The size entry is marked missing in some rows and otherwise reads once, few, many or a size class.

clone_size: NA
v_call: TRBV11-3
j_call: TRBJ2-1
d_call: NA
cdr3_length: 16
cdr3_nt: TGTGCCAGCAGCTTCGGACCCGAGCGCATATACAATGAGCAGTTCTTC
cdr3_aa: CASSFGPERIYNEQFF

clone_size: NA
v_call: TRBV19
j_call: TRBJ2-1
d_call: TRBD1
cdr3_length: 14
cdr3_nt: TGTGCCAGTTCTCGGACAGGGGGCTTCAATGAGCAGTTCTTC
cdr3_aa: CASSRTGGFNEQFF

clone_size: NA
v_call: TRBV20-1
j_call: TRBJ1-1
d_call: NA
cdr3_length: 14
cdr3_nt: TGCAGTGCTAGTATCAGGGGCCCGAACACTGAAGCTTTCTTT
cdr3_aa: CSASIRGPNTEAFF

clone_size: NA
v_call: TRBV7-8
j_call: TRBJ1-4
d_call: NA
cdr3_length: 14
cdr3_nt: TGTGCCAGCAGCTTTGACAGGCATAGTGAAAAACTGTTTTTT
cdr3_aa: CASSFDRHSEKLFF

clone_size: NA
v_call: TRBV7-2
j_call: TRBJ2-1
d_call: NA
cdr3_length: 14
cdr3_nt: TGTGCCAGCAACCCGGAAGACGCCTACAATGAGCAGTTCTTC
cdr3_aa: CASNPEDAYNEQFF

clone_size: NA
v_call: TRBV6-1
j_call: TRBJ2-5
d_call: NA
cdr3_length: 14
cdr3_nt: TGTGCCAGCAGTGAAGCTCTCGGGGGAGAGACCCAGTACTTC
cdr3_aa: CASSEALGGETQYF

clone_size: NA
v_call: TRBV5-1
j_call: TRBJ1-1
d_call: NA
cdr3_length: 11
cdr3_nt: TGCGCCAGCAGCTGGCAGGGTGAAGCTTTCTTT
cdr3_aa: CASSWQGEAFF

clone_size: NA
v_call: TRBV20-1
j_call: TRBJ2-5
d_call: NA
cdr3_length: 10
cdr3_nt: TGCAGTGCTATAGGGGAGACCCAGTACTTC
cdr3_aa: CSAIGETQYF

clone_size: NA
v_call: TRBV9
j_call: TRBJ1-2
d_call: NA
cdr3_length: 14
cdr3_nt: TGTGCCAGCAGCACCCGAGGGGGGAACTATGGCTACACCTTC
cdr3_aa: CASSTRGGNYGYTF

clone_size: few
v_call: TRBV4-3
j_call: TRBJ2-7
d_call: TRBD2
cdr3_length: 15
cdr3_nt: TGCGCCAGCAGCCAAGAGGCGGGAGGTCCCTACGAGCAGTACTTC
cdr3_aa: CASSQEAGGPYEQYF

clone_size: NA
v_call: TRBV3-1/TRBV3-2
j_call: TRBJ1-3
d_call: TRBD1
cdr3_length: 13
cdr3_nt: TGTGCCAGCAGCCAAGATAGACAGGGACCCATATATTTT
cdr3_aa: CASSQDRQGPIYF

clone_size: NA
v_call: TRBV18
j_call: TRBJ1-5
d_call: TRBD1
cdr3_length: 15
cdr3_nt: TGTGCCAGCTCAAAACTACAGGGGTCGGATCAGCCCCAGCATTTT
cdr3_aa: CASSKLQGSDQPQHF

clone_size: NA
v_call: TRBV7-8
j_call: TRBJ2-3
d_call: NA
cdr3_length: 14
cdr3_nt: TGTGCCAGCAGCTTAGCGGTCGCCACAGATACGCAGTATTTT
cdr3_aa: CASSLAVATDTQYF

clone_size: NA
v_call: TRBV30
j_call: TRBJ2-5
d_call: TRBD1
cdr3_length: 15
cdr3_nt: TGTGCCTGTTCGCGTAACAGGGGGAAACAAGAGACCCAGTACTTC
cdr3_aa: CACSRNRGKQETQYF

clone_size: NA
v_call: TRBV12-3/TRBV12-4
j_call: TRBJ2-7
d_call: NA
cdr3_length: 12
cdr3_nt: TGTGCCAGCAGTTTCTTGGCGGGCGAGCAGTACTTC
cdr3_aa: CASSFLAGEQYF

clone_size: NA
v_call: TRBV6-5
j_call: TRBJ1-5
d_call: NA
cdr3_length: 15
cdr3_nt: TGTGCCAGCAAGGGGCAGGCTCATAGCAATCAGCCCCAGCATTTT
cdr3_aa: CASKGQAHSNQPQHF

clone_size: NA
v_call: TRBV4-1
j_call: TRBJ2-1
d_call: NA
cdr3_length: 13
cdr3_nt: TGCGCCAGCAGCCAAGTCAACAACAATGAGCAGTTCTTC
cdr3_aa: CASSQVNNNEQFF

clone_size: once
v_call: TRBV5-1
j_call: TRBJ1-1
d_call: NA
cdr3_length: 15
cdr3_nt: TGCGCCAGCACCTCTCGGAGAGGGGAAGACACTGAAGCTTTCTTT
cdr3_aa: CASTSRRGEDTEAFF

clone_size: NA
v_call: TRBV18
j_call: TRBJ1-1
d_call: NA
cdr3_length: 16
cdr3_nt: TGTGCCAGCTCACCCACAACGGGGGGCGCGGGAACTGAAGCTTTCTTT
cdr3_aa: CASSPTTGGAGTEAFF

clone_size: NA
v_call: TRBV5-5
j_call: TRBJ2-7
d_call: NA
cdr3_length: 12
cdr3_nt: TGTGCCAGCAGCCTTACAGAGAACGAGCAGTACTTC
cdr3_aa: CASSLTENEQYF

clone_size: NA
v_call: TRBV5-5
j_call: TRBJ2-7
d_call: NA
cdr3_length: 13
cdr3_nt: TGTGCCAGCAGCTTGGGGGGGCCTTACGAGCAGTACTTC
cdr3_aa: CASSLGGPYEQYF

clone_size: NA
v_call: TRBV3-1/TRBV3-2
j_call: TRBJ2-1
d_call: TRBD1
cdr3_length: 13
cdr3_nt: TGTGCCAGCAGCCTCATACAGGGGGATGAGCAGTTCTTC
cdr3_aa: CASSLIQGDEQFF

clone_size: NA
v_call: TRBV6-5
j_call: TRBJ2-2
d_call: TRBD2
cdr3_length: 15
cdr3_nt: TGTGCCAGCAGCGGACTAGCGGGGCGCACCGGGGAGCTGTTTTTT
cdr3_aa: CASSGLAGRTGELFF

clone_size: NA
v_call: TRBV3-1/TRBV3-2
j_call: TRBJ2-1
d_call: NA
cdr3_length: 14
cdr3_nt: TGTGCCAGCAGTCCCCTGGGGGGGCTCGATGAGCAGTTCTTC
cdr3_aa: CASSPLGGLDEQFF

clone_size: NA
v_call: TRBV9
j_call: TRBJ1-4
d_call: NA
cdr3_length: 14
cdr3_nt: TGTGCCAGCAGCGTAGGGGCAGGAGGGGAAAAACTGTTTTTT
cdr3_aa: CASSVGAGGEKLFF

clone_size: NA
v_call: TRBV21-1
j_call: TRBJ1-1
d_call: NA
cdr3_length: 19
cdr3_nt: TGTGCCAGCAGCAAAGTTAGAGGGGGAGTGGGCTACCGGGGCACTGAAGCTTTCTTT
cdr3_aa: CASSKVRGGVGYRGTEAFF

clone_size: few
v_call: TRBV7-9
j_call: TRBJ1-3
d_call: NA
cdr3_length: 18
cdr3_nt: TGTGCCAGCAGCCTTCTGCTCCCAGGTGAGCCAAGGGGAAACACCATATATTTT
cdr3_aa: CASSLLLPGEPRGNTIYF

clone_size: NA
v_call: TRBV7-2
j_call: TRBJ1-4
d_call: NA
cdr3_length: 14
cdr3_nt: TGTGCCAGCAGCTTAGTCGGATCTAATGAAAAACTGTTTTTT
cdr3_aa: CASSLVGSNEKLFF

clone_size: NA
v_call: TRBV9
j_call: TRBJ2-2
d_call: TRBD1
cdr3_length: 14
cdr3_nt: TGTGCCAGCAGCCGTACAGGGGGAGCCGGGGAGCTGTTTTTT
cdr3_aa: CASSRTGGAGELFF

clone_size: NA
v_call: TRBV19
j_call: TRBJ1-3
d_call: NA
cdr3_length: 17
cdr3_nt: TGTGCCAGTACCCCACGCGGGACAAGGACCTCTGGAAACACCATATATTTT
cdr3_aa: CASTPRGTRTSGNTIYF

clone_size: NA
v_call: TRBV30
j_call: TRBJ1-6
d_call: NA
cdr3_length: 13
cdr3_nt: TGTGCCTGGTGTAGGGAGCATAATTCACCCCTCCACTTT
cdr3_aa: CAWCREHNSPLHF

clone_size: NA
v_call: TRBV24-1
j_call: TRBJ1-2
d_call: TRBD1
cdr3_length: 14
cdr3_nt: TGTGCCACCAGTGAGACAGGGGGGCTCGATGGCTACACCTTC
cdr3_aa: CATSETGGLDGYTF

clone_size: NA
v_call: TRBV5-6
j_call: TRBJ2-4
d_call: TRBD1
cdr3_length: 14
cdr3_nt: TGTGCCAGCAGCTGGGGGACAGGGGGAAACATTCAGTACTTC
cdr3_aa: CASSWGTGGNIQYF

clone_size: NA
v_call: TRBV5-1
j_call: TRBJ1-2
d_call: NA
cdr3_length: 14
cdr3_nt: TGCGCCAGCAGCCCCGGGGCAGGGGTCTATGGCTACACCTTC
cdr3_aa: CASSPGAGVYGYTF

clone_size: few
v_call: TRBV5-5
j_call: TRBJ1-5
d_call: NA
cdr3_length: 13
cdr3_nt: TGTGCCAGCAGCTTGGTATATACTCAGCCCCAGCATTTT
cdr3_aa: CASSLVYTQPQHF

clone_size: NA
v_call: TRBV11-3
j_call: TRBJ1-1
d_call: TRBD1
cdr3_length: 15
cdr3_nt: TGTGCCAGCAGCAGGGACAGGGTCTTGAACACTGAAGCTTTCTTT
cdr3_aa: CASSRDRVLNTEAFF

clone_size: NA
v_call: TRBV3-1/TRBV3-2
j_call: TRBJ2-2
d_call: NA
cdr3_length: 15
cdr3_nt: TGTGCCAGCAGCCAAGATATCCTTACCACCGGGGAGCTGTTTTTT
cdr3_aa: CASSQDILTTGELFF

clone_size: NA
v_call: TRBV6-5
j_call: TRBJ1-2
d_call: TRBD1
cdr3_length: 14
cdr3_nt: TGTGCCAGCAGTCCCGGACAGGCTGGCGGTGGCTACACCTTC
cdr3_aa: CASSPGQAGGGYTF

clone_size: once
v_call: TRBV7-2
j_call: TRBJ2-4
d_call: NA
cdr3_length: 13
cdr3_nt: TGTGCCAGCGGTCTTGGGGGGGCGAACATTCAGTACTTC
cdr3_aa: CASGLGGANIQYF

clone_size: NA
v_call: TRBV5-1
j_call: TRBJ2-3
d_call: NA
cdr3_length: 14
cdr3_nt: TGCGCCAGCAGCCCACGGGGTGCACGGGATACGCAGTATTTT
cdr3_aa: CASSPRGARDTQYF

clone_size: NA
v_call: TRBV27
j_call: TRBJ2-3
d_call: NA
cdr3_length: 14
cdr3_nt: TGTGCCAGCAGTTTATCGATTTGGAGGGGGGGGATCAGTTTT
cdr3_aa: CASSLSIWRGGISF

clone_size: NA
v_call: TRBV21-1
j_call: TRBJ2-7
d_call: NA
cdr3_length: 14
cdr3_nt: TGTGCCAGCAGCAATTCCAGGGACAGCTACGAGCAGTACTTC
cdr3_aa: CASSNSRDSYEQYF

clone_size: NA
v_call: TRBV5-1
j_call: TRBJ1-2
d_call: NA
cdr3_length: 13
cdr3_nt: TGCGCCAGCAGTTCGGACGGATCTTATGGCTACACCTTC
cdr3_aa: CASSSDGSYGYTF

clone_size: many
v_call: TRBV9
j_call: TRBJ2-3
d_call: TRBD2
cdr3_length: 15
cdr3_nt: TGTGCCAGCAGCGAAGCCGGGACTAGCTATGATACGCAGTATTTT
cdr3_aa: CASSEAGTSYDTQYF

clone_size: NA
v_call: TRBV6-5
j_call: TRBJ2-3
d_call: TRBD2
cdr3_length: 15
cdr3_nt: TGTGCCAGCAGTCTAGCGGGGGACGGATCAGATACGCAGTATTTT
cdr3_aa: CASSLAGDGSDTQYF

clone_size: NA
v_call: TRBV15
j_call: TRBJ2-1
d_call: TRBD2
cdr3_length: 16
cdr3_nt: TGTGCCACCAGCAGAGATCACACTAGCGGGAACAATGAGCAGTTCTTC
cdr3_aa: CATSRDHTSGNNEQFF

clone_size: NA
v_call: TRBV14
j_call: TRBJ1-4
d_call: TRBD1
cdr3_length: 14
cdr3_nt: TGTGCCAGCAGCCACGGGACAGCTAATGAAAAACTGTTTTTT
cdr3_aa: CASSHGTANEKLFF

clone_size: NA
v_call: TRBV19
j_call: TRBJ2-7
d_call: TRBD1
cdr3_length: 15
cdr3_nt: TGTGCCAGTAGTTCAGGGACAGCCAGCTCCTACGAGCAGTACTTC
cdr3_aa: CASSSGTASSYEQYF

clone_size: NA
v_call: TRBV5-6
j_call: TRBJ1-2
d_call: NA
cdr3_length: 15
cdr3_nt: TGTGCCAGCAGCTTGGTGGGCAGGGAAAACTATGGCTACACCTTC
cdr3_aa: CASSLVGRENYGYTF

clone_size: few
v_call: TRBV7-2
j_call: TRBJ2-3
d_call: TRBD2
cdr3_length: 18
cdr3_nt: TGTGCCAGCAGCTTAGCGGGGGGAAGAGCGGGGAGCACAGATACGCAGTATTTT
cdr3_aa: CASSLAGGRAGSTDTQYF

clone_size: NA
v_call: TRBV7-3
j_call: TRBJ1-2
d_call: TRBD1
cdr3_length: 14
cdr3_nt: TGTGCCAGCAGCTTAGGGACAGGGGGCGATGGCTACACCTTC
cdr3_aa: CASSLGTGGDGYTF

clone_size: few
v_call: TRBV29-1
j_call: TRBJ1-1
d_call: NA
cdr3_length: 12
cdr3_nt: TGCAGCGCAAGAGGCAGGTACACTGAAGCTTTCTTT
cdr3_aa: CSARGRYTEAFF

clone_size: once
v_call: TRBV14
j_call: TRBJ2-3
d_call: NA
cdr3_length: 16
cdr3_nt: TGTGCCAGCAGCCAAGGTCGCCAGTGGAGCACAGATACGCAGTATTTT
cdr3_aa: CASSQGRQWSTDTQYF

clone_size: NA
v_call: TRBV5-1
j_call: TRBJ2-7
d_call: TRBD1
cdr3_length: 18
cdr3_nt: TGCGCCAGCAGCCCGGTCGTCGAATGGGACAGTTACTCCTACGAGCAGTACTTC
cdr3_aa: CASSPVVEWDSYSYEQYF